These 16 T cell receptor beta chains were all obtained from the same sample, sequenced in a study of blood T cell repertoires in COVID-19. Measured with immunoSEQ multiplex PCR; TCRdb has only the in-frame clones, and not every one. The sample includes approximately 130,000 clones, roughly 72% of them seen just once. Sequenced material: peripheral blood. The source is a human donor in a cohort sampled during active COVID-19.

J is TRBJ2-7 and V is TRBV3-1 (or the pseudogene TRBV3-2); tentative D call: TRBD1 (5 bases). CDR3 size: 17 residues. The V and J ends lost 4 bases and 7 bases respectively, with 26 bases between them. Germline CDR1 reads LGHDT; CDR2 reads YNNKEL (reference sequence). CDR3 sequence reads: CASSPSTETHPFREQYF. The DNA for the CDR3 is TGTGCCAGCAGCCCGTCGACAGAAACTCATCCTTTCCGTGAGCAGTACTTC.

The V call is TRBV18, the J call TRBJ1-1; TRBD1 might be the D (5 bases). This CDR3 has 16 amino acids. V was clipped by 3 bases and J by 3 bases, with 17 bases between them. Germline-derived CDR1 and CDR2 are KGHSH and LQKENI. The CDR3 here is CASSPRQTASDTEAFF. The CDR3 nucleotides read TGTGCCAGCTCACCGCGCCAGACAGCGTCTGACACTGAAGCTTTCTTT.

The CDR3 here is CASSLFPGQGAGELFF. Written as DNA, the CDR3 is TGTGCCAGCAGTTTATTCCCCGGACAGGGAGCCGGGGAGCTGTTTTTT. The chain has TRBV27 and TRBJ2-2; TRBD1 aligns across 8 bases. CDR1 and CDR2 (germline): MNHEY, SMNVEV (reference sequence). There are 16 residues in the CDR3. The V and J ends lost 1 base and 6 bases, in that order; junction bases with no gene match: 7.

As DNA, the CDR3 is TGTGCCAGCGACGTCGGAGGGGATAATTCACCCCTCCACTTT. Translation gives CASDVGGDNSPLHF. The chain employs TRBV2 and TRBJ1-6; possibly TRBD1 for D (5 bases). The germline gives CDR1 SNHLY, CDR2 FYNNEI. This CDR3 has 14 amino acids. V was clipped by 8 bases and J by 5 bases, with 13 bases between them.

This chain links TRBV5-6 with TRBJ2-7, with D uncertain. The CDR3 has 13 amino acids. Trimming took off 0 bases at V and 0 bases at J, with 4 bases between the two ends. Germline V gives CDR1 SGHDT, CDR2 YYEEEE. Here the CDR3 reads CASSLAVSYEQYF. The CDR3 DNA follows: TGTGCCAGCAGCTTGGCCGTCTCCTACGAGCAGTACTTC.

This clone has a single count. The rearrangement links TRBV5-1 to TRBJ2-3; 7 nucleotides match TRBD2. The ends lost 0 bases at V and 7 bases at J; junction bases unmatched: 11. There are 16 residues in the CDR3. In germline, CDR1 is SGHRS, CDR2 YFSETQ. In DNA, the CDR3 is TGCGCCAGCAGCTTGGGTGCGGGGGAGGATCTACATACGCAGTATTTT. This gives the protein CASSLGAGEDLHTQYF.

In its sample, this clone was seen many times. The chain has TRBV7-9 and TRBJ2-7; 7 bases map to TRBD1. Trimming took 4 bases from V and 6 from J; bases not matched to a gene: 6. The CDR3 contains 13 residues. The germline gives CDR1 SEHNR, CDR2 FQNEAQ (reference sequence). The CDR3 region is CASSSSDRAEQYF. The DNA for the CDR3 is TGTGCCAGCAGCTCGTCCGACAGGGCCGAGCAGTACTTC.

This clone turned up a few times. The J gene is TRBJ1-1, the V gene TRBV5-4, with 8 bases identical to TRBD1. V lost 4 bases to trimming and J lost 3 bases; unmatched junction nucleotides: 5. Germline V gene sequence: CDR1 SGHNT, CDR2 YYREEE (reference sequence). The CDR3 length is 14 residues. The CDR3 spells CASSLGTGYTEAFF. As DNA, the CDR3 is TGTGCCAGCAGCCTAGGGACAGGTTACACTGAAGCTTTCTTT.

The chain carries TRBV29-1 and TRBJ2-5, with a weak D call TRBD2 (6 bases). V lost 3 bases and J lost 4, with 9 bases in between. CDR1 and CDR2 (germline): SQVTM, ANQGSEA. This CDR3 region has 12 residues. The CDR3 loop is CSVDPEGETQYF. CDR3 DNA sequence: TGCAGCGTTGACCCGGAGGGAGAGACCCAGTACTTC.

The chain couples TRBV5-1 to TRBJ2-7; 7 positions agree with TRBD1. The junction had 12 bases not matched to a gene; V was cut back by 4 bases and J by 5 bases. The CDR3 length is 15 residues. CDR1 is SGHRS, CDR2 YFSETQ, per germline. The CDR3 sequence: CASSPEPGTVHEQYF. CDR3 nucleotide sequence: TGCGCCAGCAGCCCCGAGCCGGGGACAGTCCACGAGCAGTACTTC.

The V and J genes are TRBV5-1 and TRBJ2-2, with 7 bases that match TRBD1. This CDR3 is built from 15 residues. Germline assignment: CDR1 SGHRS and CDR2 YFSETQ. After removal of 0 bases from V and 7 bases from J, the junction contained 6 bases not matched to a gene. The CDR3 DNA reads as TGCGCCAGCAGCTTGGACAAACAGGGGCGCGGGGAGCTGTTTTTT. Amino acid sequence: CASSLDKQGRGELFF.

The V call is TRBV30, the J call TRBJ1-2; D possibly corresponds to TRBD1 (5 bases). Between the trimmed V and J ends, which lost 0 bases and 7 bases, there was a span of 15 bases. The CDR3 totals 14 residues. Germline V gives CDR1 GTSNPN, CDR2 SVGIG (reference sequence). The CDR3 DNA follows: TGTGCCTGGAGTGTAAAGACAGTGGGGTTTGGCTACACCTTC. Protein product: CAWSVKTVGFGYTF.

This sequence joins TRBV5-1 and TRBJ1-1; weak D call: TRBD1 (5 bases). Germline V gives CDR1 SGHRS, CDR2 YFSETQ. CDR3 length: 13 residues. Trimming cost V 4 bases and J 1 base, with 8 bases left between them. The CDR3 nucleotides are TGCGCCAGCAGCATGCAGGGGAACACTGAAGCTTTCTTT. Protein sequence: CASSMQGNTEAFF.

J is TRBJ2-1 and V is TRBV2; D call uncertain. The CDR3 loop spans 11 amino acids. Per germline, CDR1 SNHLY and CDR2 FYNNEI. The V end lost 4 bases, the J end lost 10 bases, and 8 bases lay between the germline ends. CDR3 DNA sequence: TGTGCCAGCAGTGCCTTCGGGGAGCAGTTCTTC. As protein: CASSAFGEQFF.

This sequence joins TRBV5-1 and TRBJ1-1, with TRBD1 identical over 12 bases. Unmatched junction bases numbered 7, after V lost 7 bases and J lost 6 bases. Germline lookup yields CDR1 SGHRS and CDR2 YFSETQ. This CDR3 is built from 14 residues. The CDR3 coding sequence is TGCGCCAGCTCGTCCGGGACAGGGGGCTCTGAAGCTTTCTTT. Its protein product is CASSSGTGGSEAFF.

V is TRBV6-6 and J is TRBJ1-1, with D unresolved. Germline CDR1 reads MNHNY; CDR2 reads SVGAGI (reference sequence). V was clipped by 4 bases and J by 4 bases, with 13 bases between them. This CDR3 region has 14 residues. CDR3 sequence (DNA): TGTGCCAGCAGTTTGCCCCGGGTTCCCACTGAAGCTTTCTTT. As protein: CASSLPRVPTEAFF.